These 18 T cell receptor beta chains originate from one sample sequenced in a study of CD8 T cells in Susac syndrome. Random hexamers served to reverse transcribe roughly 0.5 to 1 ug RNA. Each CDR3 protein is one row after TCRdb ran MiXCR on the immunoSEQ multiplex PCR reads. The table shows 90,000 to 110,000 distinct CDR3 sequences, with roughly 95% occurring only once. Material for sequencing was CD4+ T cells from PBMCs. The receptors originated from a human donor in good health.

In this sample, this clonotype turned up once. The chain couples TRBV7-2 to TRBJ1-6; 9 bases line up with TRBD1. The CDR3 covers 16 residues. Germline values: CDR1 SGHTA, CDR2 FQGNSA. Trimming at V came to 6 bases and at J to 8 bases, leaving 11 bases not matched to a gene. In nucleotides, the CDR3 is TGTGCCAGCAGTTTTCAACTCTGGACAGGGGATTCACCCCTCCACTTT. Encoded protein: CASSFQLWTGDSPLHF.

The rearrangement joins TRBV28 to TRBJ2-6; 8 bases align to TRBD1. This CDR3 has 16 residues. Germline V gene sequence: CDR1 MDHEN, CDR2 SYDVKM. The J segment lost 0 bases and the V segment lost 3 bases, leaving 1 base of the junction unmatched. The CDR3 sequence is CASSFDRGSGANVLTF. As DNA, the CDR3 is TGTGCCAGCAGTTTTGACAGGGGCTCTGGGGCCAACGTCCTGACTTTC.

CDR3 protein: CASSARQGGTEAFF. The CDR3 DNA follows: TGTGCCAGCAGCGCTAGACAGGGGGGCACTGAAGCTTTCTTT. The rearrangement joins TRBV9 to TRBJ1-1; 9 bases are shared with TRBD1. CDR3 length: 14 residues. Germline loops: CDR1 SGDLS, CDR2 YYNGEE. V dropped 3 bases and J dropped 4; count of bases not matched to a gene: 4.

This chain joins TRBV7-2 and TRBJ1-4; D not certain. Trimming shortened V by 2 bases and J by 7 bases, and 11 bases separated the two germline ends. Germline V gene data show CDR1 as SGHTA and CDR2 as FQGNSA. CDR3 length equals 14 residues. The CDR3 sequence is CASSLTGYGEKLFF. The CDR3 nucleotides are TGTGCCAGCAGCTTAACGGGGTATGGTGAAAAACTGTTTTTT.

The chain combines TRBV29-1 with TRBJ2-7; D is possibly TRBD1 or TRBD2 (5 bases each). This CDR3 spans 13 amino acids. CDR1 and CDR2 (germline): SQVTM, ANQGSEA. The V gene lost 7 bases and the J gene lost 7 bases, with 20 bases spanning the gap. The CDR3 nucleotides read TGCAGCGCAAGGGACCGGCGTGATGGAGAGCAGTACTTC. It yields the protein CSARDRRDGEQYF.

In nucleotides, the CDR3 is TGTGCCAGCAGTGTCGGGCAGGGATGGGAAGCTTTCTTT. Its protein product is CASSVGQGWEAFF. V usage is TRBV6-1 and J usage is TRBJ1-1, with D maybe TRBD1 (5 bases). Trimming removed 4 bases at V and 8 bases at J, with 14 bases between. Looked up from germline, CDR1 is MNHNS and CDR2 is SASEGT. This CDR3 spans 13 amino acids.

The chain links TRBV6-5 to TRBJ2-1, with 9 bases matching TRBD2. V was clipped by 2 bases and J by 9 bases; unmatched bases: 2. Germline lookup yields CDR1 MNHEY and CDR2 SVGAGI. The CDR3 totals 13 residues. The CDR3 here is CASSYAGGGEQFF. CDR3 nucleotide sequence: TGTGCCAGCAGTTACGCGGGAGGGGGTGAGCAGTTCTTC.

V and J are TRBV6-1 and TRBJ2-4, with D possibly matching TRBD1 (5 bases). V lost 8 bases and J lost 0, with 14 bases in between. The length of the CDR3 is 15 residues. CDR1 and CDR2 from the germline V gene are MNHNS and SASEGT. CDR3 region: CASGDQGLAKNIQYF. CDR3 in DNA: TGTGCCAGCGGCGACCAGGGTCTAGCCAAAAACATTCAGTACTTC.

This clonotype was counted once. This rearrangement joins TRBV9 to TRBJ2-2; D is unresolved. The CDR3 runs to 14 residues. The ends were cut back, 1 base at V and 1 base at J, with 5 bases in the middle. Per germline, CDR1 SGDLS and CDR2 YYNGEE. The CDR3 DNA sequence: TGTGCCAGCAGCGTATTTAGGAACACCGGGGAGCTGTTTTTT. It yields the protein CASSVFRNTGELFF. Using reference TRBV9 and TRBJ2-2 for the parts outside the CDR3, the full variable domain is DSGVTQTPKHLITATGQRVTLRCSPRSGDLSVYWYQQSLDQGLQFLIQYYNGEERAKGNILERFSAQQFPDLHSELNLSSLELGDSALYFCASSVFRNTGELFFGEGSRLTVL.

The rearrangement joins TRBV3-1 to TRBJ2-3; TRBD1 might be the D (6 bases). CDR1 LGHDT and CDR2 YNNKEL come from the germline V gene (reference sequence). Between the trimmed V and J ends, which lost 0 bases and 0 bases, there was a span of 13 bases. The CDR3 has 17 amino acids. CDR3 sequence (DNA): TGTGCCAGCAGCCAAGATTGGAAGAGGGGGAGCACAGATACGCAGTATTTT. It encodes CASSQDWKRGSTDTQYF.

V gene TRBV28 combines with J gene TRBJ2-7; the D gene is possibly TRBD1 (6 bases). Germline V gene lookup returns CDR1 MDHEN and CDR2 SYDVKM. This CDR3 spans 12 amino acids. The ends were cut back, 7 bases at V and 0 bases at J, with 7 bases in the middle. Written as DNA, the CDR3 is TGTGCCAGCACACAGGGCTCCTACGAGCAGTACTTC. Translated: CASTQGSYEQYF.

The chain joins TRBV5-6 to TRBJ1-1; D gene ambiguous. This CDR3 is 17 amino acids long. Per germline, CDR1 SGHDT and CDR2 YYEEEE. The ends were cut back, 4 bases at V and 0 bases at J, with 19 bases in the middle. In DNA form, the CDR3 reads TGTGCCAGCAGCCGGGGTGGCAGGTCCTCCATGAACACTGAAGCTTTCTTT. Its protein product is CASSRGGRSSMNTEAFF.

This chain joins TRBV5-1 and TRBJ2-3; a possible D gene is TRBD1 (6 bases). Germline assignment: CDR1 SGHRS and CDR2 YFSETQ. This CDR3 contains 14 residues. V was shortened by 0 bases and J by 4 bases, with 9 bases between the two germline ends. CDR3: CASSLDRAPDTQYF. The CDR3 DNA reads TGCGCCAGCAGCTTGGACAGGGCCCCAGATACGCAGTATTTT. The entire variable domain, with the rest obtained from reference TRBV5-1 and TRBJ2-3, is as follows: KAGVTQTPRYLIKTRGQQVTLSCSPISGHRSVSWYQQTPGQGLQFLFEYFSETQRNKGNFPGRFSGRQFSNSRSEMNVSTLELGDSALYLCASSLDRAPDTQYFGPGTRLTVL.

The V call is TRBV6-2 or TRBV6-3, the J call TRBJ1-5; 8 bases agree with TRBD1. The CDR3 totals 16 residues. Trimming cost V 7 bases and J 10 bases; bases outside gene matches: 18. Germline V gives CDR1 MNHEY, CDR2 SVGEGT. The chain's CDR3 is CASTNTGQARGRPQHF. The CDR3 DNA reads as TGTGCCAGCACCAATACGGGACAGGCAAGGGGAAGACCCCAGCATTTT.

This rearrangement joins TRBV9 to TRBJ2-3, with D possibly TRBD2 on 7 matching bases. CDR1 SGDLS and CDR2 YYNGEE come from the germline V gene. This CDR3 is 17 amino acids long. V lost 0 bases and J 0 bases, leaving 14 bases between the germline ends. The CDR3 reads CASSVAGGATSTDTQYF. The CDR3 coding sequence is TGTGCCAGCAGCGTAGCTGGGGGGGCGACTAGCACAGATACGCAGTATTTT.

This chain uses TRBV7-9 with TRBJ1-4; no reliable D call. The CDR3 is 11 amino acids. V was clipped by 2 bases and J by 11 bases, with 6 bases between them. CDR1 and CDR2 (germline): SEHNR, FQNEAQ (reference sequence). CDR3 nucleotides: TGTGCCAGCAGCTTACCGCCCAAACTGTTTTTT. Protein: CASSLPPKLFF.

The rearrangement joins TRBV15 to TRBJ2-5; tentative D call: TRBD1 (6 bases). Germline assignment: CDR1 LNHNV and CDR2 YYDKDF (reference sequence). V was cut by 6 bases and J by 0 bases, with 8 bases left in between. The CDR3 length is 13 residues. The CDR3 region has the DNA TGTGCCACCAGAACAGGGTACCAAGAGACCCAGTACTTC. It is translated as CATRTGYQETQYF.

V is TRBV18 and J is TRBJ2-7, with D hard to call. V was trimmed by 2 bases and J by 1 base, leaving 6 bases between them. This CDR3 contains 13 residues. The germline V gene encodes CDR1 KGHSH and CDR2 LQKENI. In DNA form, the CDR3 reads TGTGCCAGCTCACCAGTGGTGTCCTACGAGCAGTACTTC. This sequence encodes CASSPVVSYEQYF.